This T cell receptor (beta chain) comes out of a study of CD8 T cells in Susac syndrome. V dropped 0 bases and J dropped 1 base, with 7 bases sitting between them. From germline, CDR1 is LGHNA and CDR2 YNFKEQ. The CDR3 is 15 residues long. The multiple sclerosis controls consisted of treatment-naive patients with relapsing-remitting disease, either stable or active. Roughly 0.5 to 1 ug RNA was reverse transcribed with random hexamers. TCRdb independently ran MiXCR on the immunoSEQ multiplex PCR reads; one entry per CDR3 protein. The table lists about 200,000 distinct CDR3 sequences, around nine tenths of them singletons, with roughly 0.13% in the top ten.

This sequence originates from a human donor with multiple sclerosis. The chain links TRBV4-2 to TRBJ1-3; D remains ambiguous. The sample was CD8+ T cells from PBMCs. CDR3 region: CASSQEPGSGNTIYF. For the CDR3, the DNA is TGTGCCAGCAGCCAAGAGCCTGGATCTGGAAACACCATATATTTT.